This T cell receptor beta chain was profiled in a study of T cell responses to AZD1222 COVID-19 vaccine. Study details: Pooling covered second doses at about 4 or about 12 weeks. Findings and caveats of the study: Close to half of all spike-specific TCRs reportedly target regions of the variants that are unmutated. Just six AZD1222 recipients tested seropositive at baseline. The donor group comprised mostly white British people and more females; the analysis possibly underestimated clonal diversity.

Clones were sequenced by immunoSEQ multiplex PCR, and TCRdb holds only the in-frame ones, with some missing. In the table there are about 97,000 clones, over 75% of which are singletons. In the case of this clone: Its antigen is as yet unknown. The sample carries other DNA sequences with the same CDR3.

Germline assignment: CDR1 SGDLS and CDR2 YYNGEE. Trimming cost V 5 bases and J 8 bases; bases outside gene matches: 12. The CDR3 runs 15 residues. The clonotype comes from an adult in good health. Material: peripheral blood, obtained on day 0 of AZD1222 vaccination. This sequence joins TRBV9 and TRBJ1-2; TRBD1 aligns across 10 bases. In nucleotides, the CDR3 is TGTGCCAGCAGTACTGCCGGGACAGGGGTTGTCGGCTACACCTTC. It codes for CASSTAGTGVVGYTF.